Listed below are T cell receptor beta chains from one sample, sequenced in a study of cytomegalovirus exposure and HLA in healthy donors. The method was immunoSEQ multiplex PCR; TCRdb's version includes in-frame clones alone and lacks a portion of them. The table includes roughly 130,000 clones, about three quarters detected once. Material for sequencing was PBMCs. The receptors here all came from a woman in her thirties or forties in good health and CMV-seronegative. The CDR3 runs from the conserved cysteine through the conserved F or W. D genes are given only for firm matches. The size field is filled for only some rows; it gives once, few, many or a size class.

j_call: TRBJ1-1; d_call: NA; v_call: TRBV5-4; cdr3_length: 16; clone_size: NA; cdr3_aa: CASSLAPTGLNTEAFF; cdr3_nt: TGTGCCAGCAGCTTGGCCCCGACAGGACTTAACACTGAAGCTTTCTTT
j_call: TRBJ1-3; d_call: NA; v_call: TRBV7-9; cdr3_length: 14; clone_size: NA; cdr3_aa: CASSFLDKSAGLYF; cdr3_nt: TGTGCCAGCAGCTTTCTGGATAAATCCGCGGGACTATATTTT
j_call: TRBJ1-4; d_call: NA; v_call: TRBV5-1; cdr3_length: 18; clone_size: NA; cdr3_aa: CASSLYGGTGPLNEKLFF; cdr3_nt: TGCGCCAGCAGCTTGTATGGGGGCACAGGGCCGCTTAATGAAAAACTGTTTTTT
j_call: TRBJ1-6; d_call: TRBD1; v_call: TRBV28; cdr3_length: 15; clone_size: NA; cdr3_aa: CASMSLGTGYSPLHF; cdr3_nt: TGTGCCAGCATGTCATTAGGGACAGGGTACTCACCCCTCCACTTT
j_call: TRBJ1-2; d_call: NA; v_call: TRBV9; cdr3_length: 14; clone_size: medium-sized; cdr3_aa: CASSDSGANYGYTF; cdr3_nt: TGTGCCAGCAGCGATTCCGGGGCTAACTATGGCTACACCTTC
j_call: TRBJ2-2; d_call: NA; v_call: TRBV28; cdr3_length: 13; clone_size: NA; cdr3_aa: CASERQSTGELFF; cdr3_nt: TGTGCCAGCGAACGACAATCTACCGGGGAGCTGTTTTTT
j_call: TRBJ2-2; d_call: TRBD1; v_call: TRBV5-4; cdr3_length: 15; clone_size: NA; cdr3_aa: CASKPGGANTGELFF; cdr3_nt: TGTGCCAGCAAGCCAGGGGGCGCGAACACCGGGGAGCTGTTTTTT
j_call: TRBJ2-3; d_call: NA; v_call: TRBV15; cdr3_length: 13; clone_size: once; cdr3_aa: CATSRDSGDTQYF; cdr3_nt: TGTGCCACCAGCAGAGATTCGGGAGATACGCAGTATTTT
j_call: TRBJ2-1; d_call: NA; v_call: TRBV5-1; cdr3_length: 16; clone_size: NA; cdr3_aa: CASSPQGQANSGEQFF; cdr3_nt: TGCGCCAGCAGCCCGCAGGGCCAGGCGAATTCGGGTGAGCAGTTCTTC
j_call: TRBJ2-3; d_call: NA; v_call: TRBV10-3; cdr3_length: 13; clone_size: NA; cdr3_aa: CAISEGGRDTQYF; cdr3_nt: TGTGCCATCAGTGAAGGAGGGAGAGATACGCAGTATTTT
j_call: TRBJ2-7; d_call: TRBD2; v_call: TRBV4-1; cdr3_length: 15; clone_size: NA; cdr3_aa: CASSLERGGSYEQYF; cdr3_nt: TGCGCCAGCAGCCTTGAGCGGGGGGGCTCCTACGAGCAGTACTTC
j_call: TRBJ2-5; d_call: NA; v_call: TRBV27; cdr3_length: 14; clone_size: NA; cdr3_aa: CASSLWAAQETQYF; cdr3_nt: TGTGCCAGCAGTTTATGGGCAGCTCAAGAGACCCAGTACTTC
j_call: TRBJ1-1; d_call: NA; v_call: TRBV2; cdr3_length: 13; clone_size: few; cdr3_aa: CASSTQVNTEAFF; cdr3_nt: TGTGCCAGCAGCACCCAGGTGAACACTGAAGCTTTCTTT
j_call: TRBJ2-2; d_call: NA; v_call: TRBV9; cdr3_length: 16; clone_size: NA; cdr3_aa: CASSVGYRASTGELFF; cdr3_nt: TGTGCCAGCAGCGTAGGTTACAGGGCGAGCACCGGGGAGCTGTTTTTT
j_call: TRBJ1-2; d_call: NA; v_call: TRBV19; cdr3_length: 15; clone_size: NA; cdr3_aa: CASSTQDSIPMGYTF; cdr3_nt: TGTGCCAGTAGTACACAAGACAGTATTCCTATGGGCTACACCTTC
j_call: TRBJ2-3; d_call: NA; v_call: TRBV6-1; cdr3_length: 16; clone_size: NA; cdr3_aa: CASSEADLGFTDTQYF; cdr3_nt: TGTGCCAGCAGTGAAGCTGACTTGGGTTTCACAGATACGCAGTATTTT
j_call: TRBJ1-2; d_call: NA; v_call: TRBV7-9; cdr3_length: 13; clone_size: NA; cdr3_aa: CASSLVEGYGYTF; cdr3_nt: TGTGCCAGCAGCTTAGTTGAGGGCTATGGCTACACCTTC
j_call: TRBJ1-2; d_call: NA; v_call: TRBV7-9; cdr3_length: 16; clone_size: NA; cdr3_aa: CASSLAPDRSDYGYTF; cdr3_nt: TGTGCCAGCAGCTTAGCGCCCGACAGGTCAGACTATGGCTACACCTTC
j_call: TRBJ1-3; d_call: TRBD1; v_call: TRBV15; cdr3_length: 14; clone_size: NA; cdr3_aa: CATSPDRGGNTIYF; cdr3_nt: TGTGCCACCAGCCCCGACAGGGGTGGAAACACCATATATTTT
j_call: TRBJ1-1; d_call: NA; v_call: TRBV29-1; cdr3_length: 14; clone_size: NA; cdr3_aa: CSAARRTTDTEAFF; cdr3_nt: TGCAGCGCCGCTCGAAGGACTACAGACACTGAAGCTTTCTTT
j_call: TRBJ1-5; d_call: NA; v_call: TRBV6-5; cdr3_length: 14; clone_size: NA; cdr3_aa: CASSEPQINQPQHF; cdr3_nt: TGTGCCAGCAGTGAACCGCAGATCAATCAGCCCCAGCATTTT
j_call: TRBJ1-1; d_call: NA; v_call: TRBV4-2; cdr3_length: 15; clone_size: few; cdr3_aa: CASALWAGLDTEAFF; cdr3_nt: TGTGCCAGCGCGCTCTGGGCAGGGCTCGACACTGAAGCTTTCTTT
j_call: TRBJ2-5; d_call: TRBD2; v_call: TRBV7-2; cdr3_length: 19; clone_size: NA; cdr3_aa: CASSAPWPTSGGAEETQYF; cdr3_nt: TGTGCCAGCAGCGCACCATGGCCTACTAGCGGGGGGGCCGAAGAGACCCAGTACTTC
j_call: TRBJ2-1; d_call: TRBD2; v_call: TRBV5-1; cdr3_length: 17; clone_size: NA; cdr3_aa: CASSSTRGTSGGGEQFF; cdr3_nt: TGCGCCAGCAGCTCCACCCGGGGGACTAGCGGGGGCGGTGAGCAGTTCTTC
j_call: TRBJ1-5; d_call: NA; v_call: TRBV4-1; cdr3_length: 17; clone_size: NA; cdr3_aa: CASSQDPIGVSNQPQHF; cdr3_nt: TGCGCCAGCAGCCAAGACCCGATAGGGGTTAGCAATCAGCCCCAGCATTTT
j_call: TRBJ2-3; d_call: NA; v_call: TRBV5-1; cdr3_length: 16; clone_size: NA; cdr3_aa: CASSQDRPASTDTQYF; cdr3_nt: TGCGCCAGCAGCCAAGACAGGCCAGCTAGCACAGATACGCAGTATTTT
j_call: TRBJ2-1; d_call: TRBD1; v_call: TRBV15; cdr3_length: 15; clone_size: NA; cdr3_aa: CAIVQPGQGYHEQFF; cdr3_nt: TGTGCCATCGTCCAACCGGGACAGGGGTATCATGAGCAGTTCTTC
j_call: TRBJ1-5; d_call: NA; v_call: TRBV2; cdr3_length: 14; clone_size: NA; cdr3_aa: CASSVGGGRQPQHF; cdr3_nt: TGTGCCAGCAGTGTCGGGGGAGGGAGACAGCCCCAGCATTTT